This entry lists 29 T cell receptor beta chains sequenced from one sample in a study of CD8+ T cells in alopecia areata. It was cDNA, reverse transcribed from extracted RNA, that served as the sequencing template. The protocol was immunoSEQ multiplex PCR, while the TCRdb copy is restricted to in-frame clones and leaves out a portion. The table lists 190,000 or so clones, roughly 61% of them singletons. The treatment here: oral pan-JAK inhibitor, 5-10 mg twice daily. This specimen was CD8+ T cells sorted from blood, taken at week 24, from a patient treated with tofacitinib. These receptors were obtained from a human donor with alopecia areata.

The rearrangement joins TRBV5-1 to TRBJ1-4, with a possible D match to TRBD1 (6 bases). Germline values: CDR1 SGHRS, CDR2 YFSETQ. The CDR3 totals 15 residues. V shed 0 bases and J shed 7 bases, with 13 bases lying between them. The CDR3: CASSLETGPTEKLFF. CDR3 nucleotide sequence: TGCGCCAGCAGCTTGGAGACAGGACCTACTGAAAAACTGTTTTTT.

V gene TRBV4-2 combines with J gene TRBJ2-3; 8 bases are a match to TRBD2. The CDR3 is 17 residues long. The V gene's germline CDR1 is LGHNA and CDR2 YNFKEQ. Trimming at V came to 3 bases and at J to 5 bases, leaving 13 bases not matched to a gene. The CDR3: CASSQKVAGTGGDTQYF. The CDR3, as DNA: TGTGCCAGCAGCCAGAAAGTAGCGGGGACCGGGGGAGATACGCAGTATTTT.

V gene TRBV7-9 combines with J gene TRBJ2-7, with TRBD1 matching over 8 bases. Trimming cost V 3 bases and J 3 bases; bases outside gene matches: 7. The CDR3 has 15 residues. Looked up from germline, CDR1 is SEHNR and CDR2 is FQNEAQ (reference sequence). The CDR3 sequence is CASSFGQGEVYEQYF. CDR3 bases: TGTGCCAGCAGCTTTGGACAGGGTGAAGTCTACGAGCAGTACTTC.

This clone was detected only once. The gene calls are TRBV9 and TRBJ1-2; maybe TRBD1 (6 bases). This CDR3 comprises 15 residues. Germline V gene sequence: CDR1 SGDLS, CDR2 YYNGEE. The ends were cut back, 4 bases at V and 2 bases at J, with 15 bases in the middle. Here the CDR3 reads CASSQTQTGNYGYTF. The DNA of the CDR3 is TGTGCCAGCAGCCAGACCCAAACAGGGAACTATGGCTACACCTTC. The variable domain in full, completed from reference TRBV9 and TRBJ1-2, reads DSGVTQTPKHLITATGQRVTLRCSPRSGDLSVYWYQQSLDQGLQFLIQYYNGEERAKGNILERFSAQQFPDLHSELNLSSLELGDSALYFCASSQTQTGNYGYTFGSGTRLTVV.

For this clone: The likely explanation is a read error, given a far larger clone one base away. The conserved phenylalanine or tryptophan is not found at the CDR3 terminus, so this likely reflects a read error. The J gene is TRBJ2-7, the V gene TRBV27, with no clear D. Germline-derived CDR1 and CDR2 are MNHEY and SMNVEV (reference sequence). The CDR3 runs 14 residues. V was cut by 2 bases and J by 0 bases, with 8 bases left in between. The CDR3 sequence: CASSLGVSSYEQYL. The CDR3, as DNA: TGTGCCAGCAGTTTAGGGGTAAGCTCCTACGAGCAGTACCTC.

This clone has only a few counts. V is TRBV2 and J is TRBJ1-1, with 8 bases aligning to TRBD1. The length of the CDR3 is 13 residues. The germline CDR1 and CDR2 sequences are SNHLY and FYNNEI. V lost 10 bases and J lost 1; bases outside the gene matches: 5. The CDR3 protein is CATGGAGNTEAFF. Here the CDR3 DNA reads TGTGCCACAGGGGGCGCAGGGAACACTGAAGCTTTCTTT. Combining the CDR3 with reference TRBV2 and TRBJ1-1 gives the whole variable domain EPEVTQTPSHQVTQMGQEVILRCVPISNHLYFYWYRQILGQKVEFLVSFYNNEISEKSEIFDDQFSVERPDGSNFTLKIRSTKLEDSAMYFCATGGAGNTEAFFGQGTRLTVV.

The V and J genes are TRBV4-1 and TRBJ1-2; D remains unclear. The CDR3 covers 15 residues. Germline CDR1 MGHRA, CDR2 YSYEKL. The germline V and J ends were trimmed by 1 base and 8 bases, with 17 bases remaining between them. CDR3 protein: CASSQAVMSIGGYTF. CDR3 nucleotides: TGCGCCAGCAGCCAAGCCGTGATGTCAATAGGAGGCTACACCTTC.

The table lists this clone with a few counts. The chain is built from TRBV20-1 and TRBJ1-2; D is undetermined. Germline assignment: CDR1 DFQATT and CDR2 SNEGSKA (reference sequence). There are 9 residues in the CDR3. The V gene lost 6 bases and the J gene lost 7 bases, with 6 bases spanning the gap. CDR3 coding DNA: TGCAGTGCCGCGGGTGGCTACACCTTC. Translated, it gives CSAAGGYTF.

As for this clone: At one of its ends the junction is not consistent with the germline gene, which may arise from a read error. The chain employs TRBV7-6 and TRBJ2-5, with 7 bases fitting TRBD1. Germline CDR1 is SGHVS and CDR2 is FNYEAQ. The CDR3 contains 11 residues. The CDR3 reads CASSTSGTVDF. CDR3 bases: TGTGCCAGCAGCACATCCGGGACAGTTGACTTC.

This chain connects TRBV11-2 to TRBJ1-1; a weak D match, TRBD1 (5 bases). V was cut by 5 bases and J by 0 bases, with 13 bases left in between. This CDR3 is built from 15 residues. Germline CDR1 and CDR2: SGHAT and FQNNGV. CDR3: CASSRTPNMNTEAFF. The CDR3 DNA reads TGTGCCAGCAGCCGGACACCTAACATGAACACTGAAGCTTTCTTT.

This rearrangement joins TRBV11-2 to TRBJ2-5; tentative D call: TRBD1 (6 bases). Between the trimmed V and J ends, which lost 1 base and 5 bases, there was a span of 11 bases. Germline V gene lookup returns CDR1 SGHAT and CDR2 FQNNGV. The CDR3 runs to 14 residues. CDR3 bases: TGTGCCAGCAGCTTAGGGGGGCAGGGTGAGACCCAGTACTTC. The encoded protein is CASSLGGQGETQYF.

The chain is built from TRBV11-2 and TRBJ2-3, with D unclear. This CDR3 comprises 14 residues. CDR1 is SGHAT and CDR2 is FQNNGV in the germline V gene. Trimming left V 3 bases short and J 2 bases short, with 9 bases between. Here the CDR3 reads CASSFLENTDTQYF. In nucleotides, the CDR3 is TGTGCCAGCAGCTTTTTAGAGAACACAGATACGCAGTATTTT.

A few counts support this clone. This sequence joins TRBV4-2 and TRBJ1-4, with D perhaps TRBD1 (5 bases). V shed 2 bases and J shed 7 bases, with 11 bases lying between them. The CDR3 sequence is 14 residues long. The germline CDR1 and CDR2 sequences are LGHNA and YNFKEQ. The CDR3 protein is CASSQPTGGEKLFF. CDR3 DNA: TGTGCCAGCAGCCAACCAACAGGAGGTGAAAAACTGTTTTTT.

The chain carries TRBV29-1 and TRBJ2-7, with unresolved D. CDR3 length equals 13 residues. Germline CDR1 reads SQVTM; CDR2 reads ANQGSEA. V lost 2 bases and J lost 0, with 8 bases in between. The CDR3 nucleotides read TGCAGCGTTGAAAGGCCAAGCTCCTACGAGCAGTACTTC. This sequence encodes CSVERPSSYEQYF.

The gene calls are TRBV6-1 and TRBJ1-1; maybe TRBD1 (6 bases). CDR1 is MNHNS, CDR2 SASEGT, per germline. This CDR3 has 15 amino acids. The ends were cut back, 6 bases at V and 4 bases at J, with 18 bases in the middle. The CDR3 nucleotides are TGTGCCAGCAGCCAACCAGGGGACAAGGGCACTGAAGCTTTCTTT. This gives the protein CASSQPGDKGTEAFF.

The chain employs TRBV5-6 and TRBJ2-5; TRBD2 agrees at 8 bases. The CDR3 is 16 amino acids. The germline gives CDR1 SGHDT, CDR2 YYEEEE. V lost 0 bases, J lost 4 bases, and 8 bases stayed unmatched. The CDR3 coding sequence is TGTGCCAGCAGCTTGGCGTTAGCGGGGTCGGGAGAGACCCAGTACTTC. As protein: CASSLALAGSGETQYF.

The CDR3 is CASSARDRGSYEQYF. CDR3 nucleotide sequence: TGCGCCAGCAGCGCACGGGACAGAGGAAGCTACGAGCAGTACTTC. The J gene is TRBJ2-7, the V gene TRBV5-1; TRBD1 matches at 7 bases. Germline values: CDR1 SGHRS, CDR2 YFSETQ. The CDR3 is 15 amino acids. V shed 4 bases, J shed 3 bases, and the junction held 10 bases outside the gene matches.

This chain uses TRBV27 with TRBJ2-7; D is ambiguous. Germline V gives CDR1 MNHEY, CDR2 SMNVEV (reference sequence). Deletions cut 2 bases from V and 6 bases from J, with 11 bases between. The CDR3 is 13 amino acids. CDR3 sequence: CASSLNPRREQYF. The CDR3 DNA reads as TGTGCCAGCAGTTTAAACCCCCGGCGCGAGCAGTACTTC.

This clone has just a few counts. The chain combines TRBV2 with TRBJ2-7, with D tentatively TRBD2 (5 bases). The CDR3 has 16 amino acids. In germline, CDR1 is SNHLY, CDR2 FYNNEI. With 8 bases removed from V and 5 bases from J, the gap between germline ends came to 25 bases. CDR3 residues: CASYRTTERRWNEQYF. DNA for the CDR3: TGTGCCAGCTACCGTACAACCGAACGGAGGTGGAACGAGCAGTACTTC.

The chain is built from TRBV7-9 and TRBJ2-7, with a weak D call TRBD1 (6 bases). Between the trimmed V and J ends, which lost 5 bases and 13 bases, there was a span of 15 bases. The CDR3 length is 11 residues. Germline CDR1 reads SEHNR; CDR2 reads FQNEAQ (reference sequence). As DNA, the CDR3 is TGTGCCAGCAGCGTACAGGGTGTGAGTTACTTC. This translates into CASSVQGVSYF.

The V call is TRBV5-1, the J call TRBJ1-1; 7 bases are a match to TRBD1. The CDR3 has 16 residues. With 4 bases clipped from V and 0 bases from J, the junction kept 9 bases outside the gene matches. Germline CDR1 reads SGHRS; CDR2 reads YFSETQ. The CDR3 here is CASSLRQGGMNTEAFF. CDR3 sequence (DNA): TGCGCCAGCAGCCTTCGACAGGGTGGGATGAACACTGAAGCTTTCTTT.

This clone was detected a few times. The chain is built from TRBV30 and TRBJ2-6; D uncertain. The CDR3 has 14 residues. V was cut by 3 bases and J by 1 base, with 7 bases left in between. Germline values: CDR1 GTSNPN, CDR2 SVGIG (reference sequence). The CDR3 sequence is CAWRILSGANVLTF. DNA for the CDR3: TGTGCCTGGAGAATACTATCTGGGGCCAACGTCCTGACTTTC. The full variable domain, rest sourced from reference TRBV30 and TRBJ2-6, is SQTIHQWPATLVQPVGSPLSLECTVEGTSNPNLYWYRQAAGRGLQLLFYSVGIGQISSEVPQNLSASRPQDRQFILSSKKLLLSDSGFYLCAWRILSGANVLTFGAGSRLTVL.

This clone was found once. Other DNA sequences of this sample code for an identical CDR3. The chain has TRBV27 and TRBJ2-7; no clear D gene. The germline gives CDR1 MNHEY, CDR2 SMNVEV (reference sequence). Trimming removed 5 bases at V and 5 bases at J, with 7 bases between. The CDR3 has 11 residues. In DNA form, the CDR3 reads TGTGCCAGCAGTGAAGGGAACGAGCAGTACTTC. Translation: CASSEGNEQYF.

The chain joins TRBV9 to TRBJ1-5; no reliable D call. CDR1 is SGDLS and CDR2 is YYNGEE in the germline V gene. The CDR3 is 13 residues long. Trimming cost V 3 bases and J 7 bases, with 11 bases left between them. The CDR3 DNA reads TGTGCCAGCAGCGAAGGGTGGAGGCAGCCCCAGCATTTT. This gives the protein CASSEGWRQPQHF.

A single count supports this clone. The rearrangement joins TRBV13 to TRBJ2-1, with D perhaps matching TRBD2 (6 bases). V was clipped by 10 bases and J by 4 bases, with 14 bases between them. Per the germline V gene, CDR1 is PRHDT and CDR2 is FYEKMQ (reference sequence). This CDR3 is built from 13 residues. The CDR3 DNA follows: TGTGCCATCCCGGGGGTTCGTTACAATGAGCAGTTCTTC. Translating it yields CAIPGVRYNEQFF. Filled out from reference TRBV13 and TRBJ2-1, the complete variable domain reads AAGVIQSPRHLIKEKRETATLKCYPIPRHDTVYWYQQGPGQDPQFLISFYEKMQSDKGSIPDRFSAQQFSDYHSELNMSSLELGDSALYFCAIPGVRYNEQFFGPGTRLTVL.

CDR3 coding DNA: TGTGCCAGCAGTGAAGGCGCTGGGGATACGCAGTATTTT. Its translation is CASSEGAGDTQYF. The V gene is TRBV2, the J gene TRBJ2-3; D ambiguous. The CDR3 is 13 amino acids. Germline assignment: CDR1 SNHLY and CDR2 FYNNEI. The germline V and J ends were trimmed by 1 base and 6 bases, with 8 bases remaining between them.

This clone turned up a few times. V gene TRBV13 combines with J gene TRBJ2-2; D is ambiguous. The germline V and J ends were trimmed by 5 bases and 5 bases, with 12 bases remaining between them. CDR1 PRHDT and CDR2 FYEKMQ come from the germline V gene (reference sequence). The CDR3 extends over 14 amino acids. CDR3 residues: CASSRPGETGELFF. CDR3 nucleotides: TGTGCCAGCAGCCGCCCCGGAGAGACCGGGGAGCTGTTTTTT.

The gene calls are TRBV7-9 and TRBJ2-7; D is undetermined. The ends were cut back, 2 bases at V and 2 bases at J, with 10 bases in the middle. This CDR3 is built from 14 residues. Germline lookup yields CDR1 SEHNR and CDR2 FQNEAQ (reference sequence). CDR3 sequence reads: CASSLSGSTYEQYF. The DNA of the CDR3 is TGTGCCAGCAGCTTATCCGGGTCAACCTACGAGCAGTACTTC.

The gene calls are TRBV7-9 and TRBJ2-7; D might be TRBD1 or TRBD2, each matching 5 bases. CDR1 and CDR2 (germline): SEHNR, FQNEAQ (reference sequence). V gave up 1 base and J gave up 1 base, with 11 bases separating them. CDR3 length: 15 residues. In nucleotides, the CDR3 is TGTGCCAGCAGCTTAGTACGGGACCGATCCTACGAGCAGTACTTC. It encodes CASSLVRDRSYEQYF. The full variable domain, completed using reference TRBV7-9 and TRBJ2-7, is DTGVSQNPRHKITKRGQNVTFRCDPISEHNRLYWYRQTLGQGPEFLTYFQNEAQLEKSRLLSDRFSAERPKGSFSTLEIQRTEQGDSAMYLCASSLVRDRSYEQYFGPGTRLTVT.